The 21 T cell receptor beta chains given below trace back to one sample, sequenced in a study of shared clonotypes between healthy human individuals. The repertoire was sequenced with immunoSEQ multiplex PCR; TCRdb's copy has only in-frame clones and lacks some. The repertoire holds over 95,000 clones, roughly 45% seen once, with around 16% in the top ten. Material: PBMCs. These receptors were collected from a woman between 40 and 55 years old in good health. Some clones in this sample may be carry-over from other donors' samples.

The chain uses TRBV30 and TRBJ2-7; the match to TRBD2 covers 10 bases. V lost 0 bases and J lost 2; bases outside the gene matches: 4. The V gene's germline CDR1 is GTSNPN and CDR2 SVGIG (reference sequence). The CDR3 runs to 15 residues. CDR3 nucleotide sequence: TGTGCCTGGAGTGTAGGAACTAGCGGGACCTACGAGCAGTACTTC. Encoded protein: CAWSVGTSGTYEQYF.

This clone was observed at least ten times. The V gene is TRBV28, the J gene TRBJ2-2, with 10 bases aligning to TRBD2. Germline CDR1 and CDR2: MDHEN and SYDVKM. This CDR3 is 14 amino acids long. V dropped 8 bases and J dropped 7; count of bases not matched to a gene: 7. The CDR3 coding sequence is TGTGCCAGCTGGGCTAGCGGGAGTGGCGGGGAGCTGTTTTTT. It yields the protein CASWASGSGGELFF.

This clone was counted a few times. The chain has TRBV19 and TRBJ1-4; D gene ambiguous. CDR1 LNHDA and CDR2 SQIVND come from the germline V gene (reference sequence). The CDR3 extends over 16 amino acids. V was cut by 10 bases and J by 3 bases, with 21 bases left in between. The CDR3 loop is CATKTGNPGANEKLFF. DNA for the CDR3: TGTGCCACCAAGACCGGGAACCCTGGAGCTAATGAAAAACTGTTTTTT. The full variable domain, in which reference TRBV19 and TRBJ1-4 provide the parts outside the CDR3, is DGGITQSPKYLFRKEGQNVTLSCEQNLNHDAMYWYRQDPGQGLRLIYYSQIVNDFQKGDIAEGYSVSREKKESFPLTVTSAQKNPTAFYLCATKTGNPGANEKLFFGSGTQLSVL.

This clone was seen at least ten times. The rearrangement joins TRBV27 to TRBJ2-7; D remains ambiguous. The CDR3 spans 10 residues. CDR1 is MNHEY, CDR2 SMNVEV, per germline (reference sequence). V lost 6 bases to trimming and J lost 7 bases, with 7 bases between them. CDR3 coding DNA: TGTGCCAGCAGATCTAGAGAGCAGTACTTC. This translates into CASRSREQYF.

The chain is built from TRBV2 and TRBJ2-7, with unresolved D. Trimming left V 8 bases short and J 7 bases short, with 12 bases between. Per germline, CDR1 SNHLY and CDR2 FYNNEI. CDR3 length: 11 amino acids. For the CDR3, the DNA is TGTGCCAGCTTGGACCCGGGTGAGCAGTACTTC. The encoded protein is CASLDPGEQYF.

The chain couples TRBV30 to TRBJ1-2; D call uncertain. CDR3 length: 13 amino acids. CDR1 GTSNPN and CDR2 SVGIG come from the germline V gene (reference sequence). The V and J ends lost 3 bases and 2 bases respectively, with 10 bases between them. This CDR3 reads CAWRTDENYGYTF. The CDR3 nucleotides are TGTGCCTGGAGGACGGACGAGAACTATGGCTACACCTTC.

This sequence joins TRBV4-1 and TRBJ2-5, with TRBD1 matching over 7 bases. The end of the DNA aligns better with TRBJ2-7, so the J call may be wrong. This CDR3 is built from 14 residues. CDR1 is MGHRA and CDR2 is YSYEKL in the germline V gene. The CDR3 here is CASRQQGSGYEQYF. CDR3 DNA sequence: TGCGCCAGCAGGCAACAGGGGTCCGGCTACGAGCAGTACTTC.

The rearrangement uses TRBV29-1 and TRBJ1-6; possible D gene TRBD1, 5 bases. V lost 4 bases and J 8 bases, leaving 12 bases between the germline ends. Per the germline V gene, CDR1 is SQVTM and CDR2 is ANQGSEA. There are 13 residues in the CDR3. The DNA for the CDR3 is TGCAGCGTTGGCCACGGGGCAGATTCACCCCTCCACTTT. Amino acid sequence: CSVGHGADSPLHF.

As to this clone: Within the sample, other DNA sequences also encode this same CDR3. The gene calls are TRBV5-1 and TRBJ2-2; D is unclear. The CDR3 consists of 15 residues. CDR1 is SGHRS, CDR2 YFSETQ, per germline. V dropped 2 bases and J dropped 3 bases, with 11 bases sitting between them. This chain's CDR3 is CASSFETSDTGELFF. The CDR3 DNA sequence: TGCGCCAGCAGCTTCGAAACTTCCGACACCGGGGAGCTGTTTTTT.

This sequence joins TRBV4-1 and TRBJ2-5, with D tentatively TRBD1 (6 bases). The CDR3 is 15 amino acids. The V gene lost 3 bases and the J gene lost 0 bases, with 11 bases spanning the gap. Germline V gene lookup returns CDR1 MGHRA and CDR2 YSYEKL. The CDR3 here is CASSHYGQNQETQYF. CDR3 sequence (DNA): TGCGCCAGCAGCCATTACGGACAGAACCAAGAGACCCAGTACTTC.

This clone has a handful of counts. The J gene is TRBJ1-1, the V gene TRBV11-1; a weak D match, TRBD1 (5 bases). The length of the CDR3 is 14 residues. Germline V lookup: CDR1 SGHAT, CDR2 FQDESV (reference sequence). Trimming left V 3 bases short and J 1 base short, with 9 bases between. The chain's CDR3 is CASSLVGTNTEAFF. The DNA for the CDR3 is TGTGCCAGCAGCTTGGTAGGGACGAACACTGAAGCTTTCTTT.

The genes are TRBV6-1 and TRBJ2-7, with D possibly TRBD1 on 5 matching bases. V lost 9 bases and J 3 bases, leaving 18 bases between the germline ends. CDR3 size: 14 residues. The germline CDR1 and CDR2 sequences are MNHNS and SASEGT. The CDR3 is CASQLEQAIYEQYF. CDR3 sequence (DNA): TGTGCCAGTCAATTAGAACAGGCTATCTACGAGCAGTACTTC.

A word on this clone: The likely explanation is a read error, given a far larger clone one base away. Other DNA sequences from this sample encode an identical CDR3 as well. CDR3 in amino acids: CAWSRQIYQETQYF. The CDR3 nucleotides read TGTGCCTGGAGTCGACAGATCTACCAAGAGACCCAGTACTTC. This chain joins TRBV30 and TRBJ2-5, with D possibly being TRBD1 (5 bases). This CDR3 has 14 amino acids. The germline V gene encodes CDR1 GTSNPN and CDR2 SVGIG (reference sequence). Trimming stripped 2 bases from V and 0 bases from J, with 10 bases between.

This chain links TRBV10-1 with TRBJ2-3, with 8 bases identical to TRBD2. The length of the CDR3 is 15 residues. V lost 2 bases to trimming and J lost 1 base; unmatched junction nucleotides: 2. CDR1 is WNHNN and CDR2 is SYGVQD in the germline V gene (reference sequence). The CDR3 bases are TGCGCCAGCAGTGAGCGGGAGGGCCGCACAGATACGCAGTATTTT. This encodes CASSEREGRTDTQYF.

As concerns this clone: Other DNA variants within this sample encode the same CDR3. The V gene is TRBV18, the J gene TRBJ2-3; no reliable D call. The CDR3 runs to 13 residues. V gave up 2 bases and J gave up 1 base, with 4 bases separating them. Germline lookup yields CDR1 KGHSH and CDR2 LQKENI. The CDR3 is CASSPAGTDTQYF. The CDR3 coding sequence is TGTGCCAGCTCACCAGCTGGCACAGATACGCAGTATTTT. Full variable domain (missing parts from reference TRBV18 and TRBJ2-3): NAGVMQNPRHLVRRRGQEARLRCSPMKGHSHVYWYRQLPEEGLKFMVYLQKENIIDESGMPKERFSAEFPKEGPSILRIQQVVRGDSAAYFCASSPAGTDTQYFGPGTRLTVL.

This clone was seen ten or more times. V usage is TRBV27 and J usage is TRBJ1-1; D perhaps matches TRBD1 (6 bases). Germline CDR1 MNHEY, CDR2 SMNVEV (reference sequence). This CDR3 has 14 residues. The V end was cut by 5 bases, the J end by 2 bases, with 12 bases between. In DNA form, the CDR3 reads TGTGCCAGCAGTAGCAGGGGCCTTAACACTGAAGCTTTCTTT. The encoded protein is CASSSRGLNTEAFF.

This chain joins TRBV18 and TRBJ1-5; D not resolved. CDR3 length: 15 amino acids. V shed 4 bases and J shed 3 bases, with 13 bases lying between them. The germline gives CDR1 KGHSH, CDR2 LQKENI. The DNA for the CDR3 is TGTGCCAGCTCACAGCGGGAGGGTAACAATCAGCCCCAGCATTTT. It translates to CASSQREGNNQPQHF.

This clone was recorded a few times. A much larger clonotype is one base distant, so this may be a read error. This chain connects TRBV7-8 to TRBJ2-7, with 8 bases fitting TRBD2. Germline-derived CDR1 and CDR2 are SGHVS and FQNEAQ. The CDR3 has 16 residues. CDR3 sequence: CASSLEGLAGSRERYF. The CDR3 DNA is TGTGCCAGCAGCTTAGAGGGTCTAGCGGGCTCCCGCGAGCGGTACTTC.

The CDR3 spells CASSSQGVPYEQYF. CDR3 sequence (DNA): TGTGCCAGCAGCTCGCAAGGGGTTCCCTACGAGCAGTACTTC. The chain uses TRBV9 and TRBJ2-7, with a tentative D call TRBD1 (5 bases). Trimming stripped 4 bases from V and 2 bases from J, with 13 bases between. Germline lookup yields CDR1 SGDLS and CDR2 YYNGEE. CDR3 size: 14 residues.

This clone was seen many times. This sequence joins TRBV10-3 and TRBJ1-3, with a possible D match to TRBD1 (5 bases). This CDR3 contains 13 residues. Germline V gene lookup returns CDR1 ENHRY and CDR2 SYGVKD. V shed 8 bases and J shed 2 bases, with 10 bases lying between them. The CDR3 spells CAIGDGTGNTIYF. The CDR3 bases are TGTGCCATCGGGGACGGGACTGGAAACACCATATATTTT.

Comment on this clone: A far larger clone differs by one base, so this is likely a read error. The V call is TRBV5-4, the J call TRBJ1-2; 7 bases are a match to TRBD1. Germline V CDR1 and CDR2: SGHNT, YYREEE (reference sequence). There are 13 residues in the CDR3. CDR3 sequence: CASSAGTVYGHTF. As DNA, the CDR3 is TGTGCCAGCAGCGCCGGGACAGTCTATGGCCACACCTTC.